The 29 T cell receptor beta chains reported below all come from one sample, sequenced in a study of CD8+ T cells in alopecia areata. Extraction and reverse transcription of RNA yielded cDNA as the sequencing template. Data came from immunoSEQ multiplex PCR; TCRdb stores just in-frame clones and leaves some out. The data show about 220,000 clones, around three fifths seen once. The treatment was: oral pan-JAK inhibitor, 5-10 mg twice daily. This specimen consisted of CD4+ T cells sorted from blood, obtained at week 4, from a patient treated with tofacitinib. Receptors originate from a human donor with alopecia areata.

The genes are TRBV7-2 and TRBJ1-1; D is possibly TRBD1 (5 bases). CDR3 length: 13 amino acids. Trimming left V 1 base short and J 6 bases short, with 9 bases between. Germline V gene sequence: CDR1 SGHTA, CDR2 FQGNSA. The CDR3 DNA sequence: TGTGCCAGCAGCTTAGATCAGGGCTCTGAAGCTTTCTTT. This encodes CASSLDQGSEAFF.

This rearrangement joins TRBV7-2 to TRBJ2-2; D is ambiguous. Looked up from germline, CDR1 is SGHTA and CDR2 is FQGNSA. The CDR3 length is 13 residues. The V gene lost 4 bases and the J gene lost 6 bases, with 9 bases spanning the gap. The CDR3 loop is CASSSVPAGELFF. Here the CDR3 DNA reads TGTGCCAGCAGCTCAGTCCCCGCCGGGGAGCTGTTTTTT.

This clone was detected only once. The rearrangement links TRBV4-1 to TRBJ1-5; unclear D gene. The CDR3 contains 12 residues. From germline, CDR1 is MGHRA and CDR2 YSYEKL. V was cut by 3 bases and J by 3 bases, with 3 bases left in between. The CDR3 DNA is TGCGCCAGCAGCCAGATCAATCAGCCCCAGCATTTT. Translated: CASSQINQPQHF.

The chain uses TRBV14 and TRBJ2-1, with 11 bases lining up with TRBD2. Germline V lookup: CDR1 SGHDN, CDR2 FVKESK. V was clipped by 5 bases and J by 7 bases; unmatched bases: 22. CDR3 size: 20 residues. CDR3 region: CASSNVDLAGGPGSWNEQFF. The CDR3 DNA reads as TGTGCCAGCAGCAACGTGGATCTAGCGGGGGGTCCCGGCTCGTGGAATGAGCAGTTCTTC.

In this sample, this clone turned up a few times. The chain uses TRBV5-1 and TRBJ2-7; possibly TRBD1 for D (6 bases). V gave up 4 bases and J gave up 0 bases, with 14 bases separating them. The CDR3 is 15 amino acids. Germline assignment: CDR1 SGHRS and CDR2 YFSETQ. CDR3 protein: CASSLGRDNSYEQYF. CDR3 coding DNA: TGCGCCAGCAGCCTTGGACGGGACAACTCCTACGAGCAGTACTTC.

The genes are TRBV7-2 and TRBJ2-1, with 13 positions matching TRBD2. J lost 7 bases, V lost 5 bases, and 5 bases had no gene match. The CDR3 runs 15 residues. The germline CDR1 and CDR2 sequences are SGHTA and FQGNSA. CDR3 bases: TGTGCCAGCAGCCTCGGACTAGCGGGGGAGAATGAGCAGTTCTTC. Its translation: CASSLGLAGENEQFF.

The chain is built from TRBV7-2 and TRBJ2-1; TRBD1 matches 7 bases. Germline assignment: CDR1 SGHTA and CDR2 FQGNSA. The ends lost 8 bases at V and 5 bases at J; junction bases unmatched: 9. There are 14 residues in the CDR3. The CDR3 loop is CASGGQKGDNEQFF. The DNA of the CDR3 is TGTGCCAGCGGGGGACAGAAGGGCGACAATGAGCAGTTCTTC.

The V gene is TRBV7-2, the J gene TRBJ2-1; TRBD1 might be the D (5 bases). Germline CDR1 and CDR2: SGHTA and FQGNSA. This CDR3 comprises 14 residues. Trimming shortened V by 5 bases and J by 6 bases, and 14 bases separated the two germline ends. The CDR3 coding sequence is TGTGCCAGCAGCCCTCGTCTCCAGGGCAATGAGCAGTTCTTC. Encoded protein: CASSPRLQGNEQFF.

CDR3 sequence reads: CSARTGGAGAFF. The CDR3 DNA reads as TGCAGCGCCCGCACAGGGGGCGCAGGAGCTTTCTTT. The rearrangement uses TRBV29-1 and TRBJ1-1; 9 nucleotides line up with TRBD1. The CDR3 runs 12 residues. Trimming removed 7 bases from V and 10 bases from J; junction bases left unmatched: 10. The germline V gene has CDR1 SQVTM and CDR2 ANQGSEA.

This chain connects TRBV9 to TRBJ2-2; 8 nucleotides align to TRBD1. The CDR3 totals 15 residues. V shed 3 bases and J 4 bases; nucleotides not matched to a gene: 5. Germline CDR1 and CDR2: SGDLS and YYNGEE. The CDR3 is CASSAGQEGTGELFF. The CDR3 region has the DNA TGTGCCAGCAGCGCGGGACAGGAGGGCACCGGGGAGCTGTTTTTT.

The gene calls are TRBV5-6 and TRBJ2-4; TRBD1 matches 10 bases. J lost 6 bases, V lost 4 bases, and 4 bases had no gene match. The germline CDR1 and CDR2 sequences are SGHDT and YYEEEE. CDR3 length: 14 residues. CDR3 coding DNA: TGTGCCAGCAGCAACCGGGACAGGGGAAACATTCAGTACTTC. It yields the protein CASSNRDRGNIQYF.

V usage is TRBV27 and J usage is TRBJ2-5; 8 bases agree with TRBD2. The CDR3 extends over 14 amino acids. Trimming removed 6 bases from V and 4 bases from J; junction bases left unmatched: 7. Germline CDR1 reads MNHEY; CDR2 reads SMNVEV (reference sequence). The CDR3 sequence: CASRPGLGGETQYF. DNA for the CDR3: TGTGCCAGCAGGCCGGGACTAGGGGGAGAGACCCAGTACTTC.

This chain connects TRBV30 to TRBJ2-3, with D possibly matching TRBD1 (7 bases). Looked up from germline, CDR1 is GTSNPN and CDR2 is SVGIG (reference sequence). The V gene lost 1 base and the J gene lost 4 bases, with 15 bases spanning the gap. This CDR3 is 15 amino acids long. DNA of the CDR3: TGTGCCTGGAGTGGACAGGGAGGTGGTGCAGATACGCAGTATTTT. It encodes CAWSGQGGGADTQYF.

The rearrangement uses TRBV19 and TRBJ2-1; 9 bases match TRBD1. This CDR3 has 13 residues. From germline, CDR1 is LNHDA and CDR2 SQIVND (reference sequence). Trimming at V came to 6 bases and at J to 7 bases, leaving 4 bases not matched to a gene. CDR3: CASSRTGVNEQFF. CDR3 nucleotides: TGTGCCAGTAGCCGGACAGGGGTTAATGAGCAGTTCTTC.

This clone was detected a few times. The chain carries TRBV11-2 and TRBJ1-1; perhaps TRBD1 as D (5 bases). The CDR3 has 14 residues. Germline CDR1 reads SGHAT; CDR2 reads FQNNGV. Between the trimmed V and J ends, which lost 4 bases and 4 bases, there was a span of 13 bases. The CDR3 loop is CASSYSRGSTEAFF. CDR3 nucleotide sequence: TGTGCCAGCAGCTACTCTAGGGGTAGCACTGAAGCTTTCTTT.

The table lists this clone with a few counts. The chain combines TRBV15 with TRBJ1-1; D remains ambiguous. From germline, CDR1 is LNHNV and CDR2 YYDKDF (reference sequence). Trimming shortened V by 8 bases and J by 1 base, and 14 bases separated the two germline ends. There are 14 residues in the CDR3. CDR3 amino acids: CATQRPAGNTEAFF. The CDR3 DNA is TGTGCCACCCAAAGACCCGCGGGGAACACTGAAGCTTTCTTT. The complete variable domain, with remaining parts taken from reference TRBV15 and TRBJ1-1, reads DAMVIQNPRYQVTQFGKPVTLSCSQTLNHNVMYWYQQKSSQAPKLLFHYYDKDFNNEADTPDNFQSRRPNTSFCFLDIRSPGLGDTAMYLCATQRPAGNTEAFFGQGTRLTVV.

The chain carries TRBV30 and TRBJ1-1; TRBD1 agrees at 10 bases. V lost 2 bases and J lost 10; bases outside the gene matches: 4. Germline lookup yields CDR1 GTSNPN and CDR2 SVGIG (reference sequence). The CDR3 is 12 amino acids. CDR3 nucleotides: TGTGCCTGGAGTAGACAGGGGGCAGGAGCTTTCTTT. It specifies CAWSRQGAGAFF.

This clone was seen once. The chain uses TRBV15 and TRBJ1-4, with 8 bases fitting TRBD1. Germline V gene data show CDR1 as LNHNV and CDR2 as YYDKDF (reference sequence). The CDR3 has 14 amino acids. V shed 4 bases and J 3 bases; nucleotides not matched to a gene: 1. CDR3 bases: TGTGCCACCAGCAAACAGGGGGCTAATGAAAAACTGTTTTTT. This encodes CATSKQGANEKLFF.

The V gene is TRBV29-1, the J gene TRBJ2-3; TRBD1 aligns across 7 bases. Germline loops: CDR1 SQVTM, CDR2 ANQGSEA. The CDR3 covers 14 residues. Trimming cost V 7 bases and J 8 bases; bases outside gene matches: 15. The CDR3 reads CSAAPGGVGGTQYF. In nucleotides, the CDR3 is TGCAGCGCCGCGCCAGGGGGTGTTGGTGGTACGCAGTATTTT.

The chain employs TRBV6-1 and TRBJ1-5, with a tentative D call TRBD1 (5 bases). Trimming stripped 6 bases from V and 6 bases from J, with 12 bases between. The CDR3 sequence is 13 residues long. Germline CDR1 MNHNS, CDR2 SASEGT. The CDR3 DNA sequence: TGTGCCAGCAGGCAGGGCTACGGTCAGCCCCAGCATTTT. This codes for CASRQGYGQPQHF.

This clone has just a few counts. This chain links TRBV4-3 with TRBJ1-2, with D possibly matching TRBD1 (6 bases). V lost 0 bases to trimming and J lost 4 bases, with 21 bases between them. Germline V CDR1 and CDR2: LGHNA, YSLEER. This CDR3 region has 18 residues. CDR3 in DNA: TGCGCCAGCAGCCAAGATCGGTTAACAGGGCACGGAGGCTATGGCTACACCTTC. Translated, it gives CASSQDRLTGHGGYGYTF.

The chain links TRBV6-6 to TRBJ2-7; 9 nucleotides line up with TRBD1. The CDR3 contains 14 residues. The V gene end was trimmed by 5 bases and the J gene end by 4 bases; junction bases not matched to a gene: 6. From germline, CDR1 is MNHNY and CDR2 SVGAGI (reference sequence). The CDR3 reads CASSRPGQGYEQYF. CDR3 nucleotide sequence: TGTGCCAGCAGTCGACCGGGACAGGGATACGAGCAGTACTTC.

This clone was seen a handful of times. The V call is TRBV2, the J call TRBJ1-5, with D perhaps TRBD1 (5 bases). V lost 3 bases, J lost 9 bases, and 9 bases lay in between. CDR3 size: 12 residues. Germline V CDR1 and CDR2: SNHLY, FYNNEI. CDR3 bases: TGTGCCAGCAGTGAGGCCCAGGGGCCCCAGCATTTT. Translated: CASSEAQGPQHF.

This chain joins TRBV30 and TRBJ2-7, with D hard to call. The CDR3 length is 13 residues. Trimming left V 2 bases short and J 5 bases short, with 13 bases between. CDR1 and CDR2 from the germline V gene are GTSNPN and SVGIG (reference sequence). CDR3 sequence: CAWSIHGVDEQYF. The CDR3 DNA follows: TGTGCCTGGAGTATACATGGGGTCGACGAGCAGTACTTC.

The V and J genes are TRBV15 and TRBJ2-7; 8 nucleotides agree with TRBD1. With V trimmed by 10 bases and J by 6 bases, 8 bases remained unmatched. Germline lookup yields CDR1 LNHNV and CDR2 YYDKDF (reference sequence). The length of the CDR3 is 12 residues. The CDR3: CASGQGQSEQYF. The CDR3 bases are TGTGCCAGTGGACAGGGTCAGTCCGAGCAGTACTTC.

This chain joins TRBV25-1 and TRBJ2-1, with D maybe TRBD1 (6 bases). Deletions cut 2 bases from V and 9 bases from J, with 8 bases between. Germline CDR1 MGHDK, CDR2 SYGVNS. The CDR3 contains 12 residues. The CDR3 DNA reads TGTGCCAGCAGTGAAAAAGGGGGTGAGCAGTTCTTC. Translated: CASSEKGGEQFF.

The V gene is TRBV30, the J gene TRBJ1-5, with 7 bases aligning to TRBD1. Germline V gene lookup returns CDR1 GTSNPN and CDR2 SVGIG (reference sequence). Germline trimming cut 2 bases from V and 3 bases from J; bases unmatched to any gene: 4. The CDR3 contains 14 residues. The CDR3 sequence is CAWSLGQTNQPQHF. As DNA, the CDR3 is TGTGCCTGGAGTCTGGGACAGACCAATCAGCCCCAGCATTTT.

This chain links TRBV29-1 with TRBJ1-2, with D possibly being TRBD1 (6 bases). CDR1 and CDR2 from the germline V gene are SQVTM and ANQGSEA. The CDR3 extends over 12 amino acids. V lost 7 bases and J 7 bases, leaving 16 bases between the germline ends. CDR3: CSARTVEGGYTF. In nucleotides, the CDR3 is TGCAGCGCCAGGACAGTGGAGGGTGGCTACACCTTC.

This clone has just a few counts. The rearrangement links TRBV5-4 to TRBJ2-2; 11 bases agree with TRBD2. CDR1 and CDR2 from the germline V gene are SGHNT and YYREEE (reference sequence). This CDR3 contains 18 residues. The junction had 15 bases not matched to a gene; V was cut back by 8 bases and J by 3 bases. The CDR3 is CASRPGTSGAVDTGELFF. In DNA form, the CDR3 reads TGTGCCAGTCGTCCCGGGACTAGCGGCGCGGTGGACACCGGGGAGCTGTTTTTT.